What follows are 3 T cell receptor beta chains derived from one specimen sequenced in a study of T cells expressing NK-cell markers. TCRdb reanalyzed the 5' RACE reads, giving one entry per CDR3 protein sequence and no DNA. The sample has 300,000 to 500,000 distinct CDR3 sequences. Source material: blood T cells: a sorted CD56 or NKG2C T cell subset, CD4+ or CD8+ T cells, or bulk PBMC T cells (not recorded which). Receptors originate from a woman aged 50 to 60 in good health.

This chain uses TRBV12-3 or TRBV12-4 with TRBJ2-7. The CDR3 contains 13 residues. CDR3 region: CASSGDQADEQYF.

The rearrangement uses TRBV12-3 or TRBV12-4 and TRBJ1-4. The CDR3 spans 14 residues. CDR3 protein: CASSQSETNEKLFF.

The chain carries TRBV6-5 and TRBJ2-1; TCRdb's D call, TRBD1, is unchecked because there is no DNA. The CDR3 extends over 16 amino acids. CDR1 and CDR2 from the germline V gene are MNHEY and SVGAGI. The CDR3 reads CASNTLGTSSYNEQFF.